A single sample is the source of the 4 T cell receptor beta chains below, sequenced in a study of shared clonotypes between healthy human individuals. Profiling relied on immunoSEQ multiplex PCR, and the TCRdb table lists in-frame clones only, not all of them. The data show around 1,000,000 clones, approximately 75% seen once. Sequenced sample: memory CD4+ T cells from PBMCs. Subset reported: CD45RA-negative fraction. The receptors come from a young man in good health. Some clones in this sample may be carry-over from other donors' samples.

This chain links TRBV11-1 with TRBJ2-2; 11 bases line up with TRBD1. This CDR3 is 15 amino acids long. From germline, CDR1 is SGHAT and CDR2 FQDESV (reference sequence). The V gene end was trimmed by 5 bases and the J gene end by 9 bases; junction bases not matched to a gene: 8. Here the CDR3 reads CASSHGQGARRELFF. The CDR3 bases are TGTGCCAGCAGCCACGGACAGGGGGCGCGGCGGGAGCTGTTTTTT.

The gene calls are TRBV7-2 and TRBJ2-6; no reliable D call. This CDR3 has 15 residues. V lost 3 bases and J 0 bases, leaving 6 bases between the germline ends. Germline CDR1 and CDR2: SGHTA and FQGNSA. CDR3 sequence reads: CASSFSSSGANVLTF. CDR3 nucleotides: TGTGCCAGCAGCTTCTCCAGCTCTGGGGCCAACGTCCTGACTTTC.

This clone has just one count. The chain recombines TRBV9 with TRBJ2-6, with D uncertain. The germline CDR1 and CDR2 sequences are SGDLS and YYNGEE. The CDR3 totals 15 residues. V was shortened by 0 bases and J by 0 bases, with 4 bases between the two germline ends. The CDR3 spells CASSVDPSGANVLTF. CDR3 sequence (DNA): TGTGCCAGCAGCGTAGACCCCTCTGGGGCCAACGTCCTGACTTTC.

V is TRBV5-5 and J is TRBJ2-7; the D call may be TRBD1 or TRBD2 (5 bases each). Per germline, CDR1 SGHKS and CDR2 YYEKEE (reference sequence). The CDR3 covers 14 residues. V dropped 4 bases and J dropped 3 bases, with 14 bases sitting between them. This chain's CDR3 is CASSAPGRIYEQYF. CDR3 DNA: TGTGCCAGCAGCGCCCCGGGACGGATCTACGAGCAGTACTTC.